The present T cell receptor beta chain was sequenced within a study of T cells in localized non-small cell lung cancer. V was trimmed by 7 bases and J by 4 bases, leaving 10 bases between them. The CDR3 is 13 amino acids. The V gene's germline CDR1 is MNHGY and CDR2 SAAAGT. TCRdb's copy holds only in-frame clones and misses some; the assay was immunoSEQ multiplex PCR. The repertoire includes 2,500 to 3,000 clones, approximately 22% of them detected once, and approximately 17% sits in the top ten. A word on this clone: Its antigen is not identified.

The study's findings and limits: One tumor region alone was sequenced, and heterogeneity therefore remains possible.

The specimen was lung tumor tissue, collected before any cancer treatment. The chain combines TRBV6-8 with TRBJ2-2; no firm D call. The source is a woman aged 35 to 69 with stage I lung adenocarcinoma. Written as DNA, the CDR3 is TGTGCCAGCAAACCCTGGAGCACCGGGGAGCTGTTTTTT. It is translated as CASKPWSTGELFF.